These 23 T cell receptor beta chains originate from one sample sequenced in a study of T cell repertoires in cytomegalovirus infection. These receptors' antigens are unknown. TCRdb re-called the reads through MiXCR, storing one row per CDR3 protein. The sample carries under 500,000 distinct CDR3 sequences, about 44% recorded once. The sequencing used cultured PBMCs, collected from culture after CMV antigen stimulation. These receptors were obtained from a human donor in good health (CMV status not recorded). Some clones in this sample may be carry-over from other donors' samples.

The chain is built from TRBV4-3 and TRBJ1-6, with no clear D. There are 15 residues in the CDR3. The germline V gene encodes CDR1 LGHNA and CDR2 YSLEER. V was clipped by 0 bases and J by 8 bases, with 11 bases between them. CDR3 in DNA: TGCGCCAGCAGCCAAGACCCACCCGGCGATTCACCCCTCCACTTT. Translating it yields CASSQDPPGDSPLHF.

This clonotype occurred a few times. The rearrangement uses TRBV7-6 and TRBJ2-7; 11 bases map to TRBD2. After removal of 4 bases from V and 3 bases from J, the junction contained 8 bases not matched to a gene. The V gene's germline CDR1 is SGHVS and CDR2 FNYEAQ. This CDR3 has 16 amino acids. The CDR3 DNA reads as TGTGCCAGCAGCTCGCGACAGGGGACTAGCGGCTACGAGCAGTACTTC. It is translated as CASSSRQGTSGYEQYF.

This sequence joins TRBV7-8 and TRBJ1-6; maybe TRBD1 (5 bases). The CDR3 has 14 amino acids. Germline-derived CDR1 and CDR2 are SGHVS and FQNEAQ. V shed 2 bases and J shed 10 bases, with 12 bases lying between them. For the CDR3, the DNA is TGTGCCAGCAGCTTAACGGTAGGGGTCTCACCCCTCCACTTT. It encodes CASSLTVGVSPLHF.

The rearrangement links TRBV14 to TRBJ2-7; D not resolved. The V end lost 7 bases, the J end lost 2 bases, and 18 bases lay between the germline ends. Germline V CDR1 and CDR2: SGHDN, FVKESK. The CDR3 contains 15 residues. CDR3 protein: CASTELRLRTYEQYF. The CDR3 DNA is TGTGCCAGCACGGAATTGAGGCTTAGAACCTACGAGCAGTACTTC.

The gene calls are TRBV5-5 and TRBJ2-1, with 9 bases that match TRBD1. This CDR3 is built from 16 residues. The J segment lost 12 bases and the V segment lost 4 bases, leaving 17 bases of the junction unmatched. Germline lookup yields CDR1 SGHKS and CDR2 YYEKEE (reference sequence). The CDR3 loop reads CASSKRGQGRFEWQFF. The CDR3 bases are TGTGCCAGCAGCAAAAGGGGACAGGGCCGTTTTGAATGGCAGTTCTTC.

This clonotype was seen a few times. The chain recombines TRBV4-3 with TRBJ2-7; 7 bases match TRBD2. This CDR3 is 15 amino acids long. Per the germline V gene, CDR1 is LGHNA and CDR2 is YSLEER. Germline trimming cut 0 bases from V and 9 bases from J; bases unmatched to any gene: 11. The chain's CDR3 is CASSQDHQAGRVQYF. The DNA for the CDR3 is TGCGCCAGCAGCCAAGATCATCAGGCGGGGAGGGTGCAGTACTTC.

This clonotype was found many times. V usage is TRBV18 and J usage is TRBJ1-5; D remains unclear. The CDR3 totals 13 residues. V was trimmed by 8 bases and J by 6 bases, leaving 14 bases between them. CDR1 KGHSH and CDR2 LQKENI come from the germline V gene. The DNA of the CDR3 is TGTGCCAGCCGAGGCCATTCAGGTCAGCCCCAGCATTTT. Residues: CASRGHSGQPQHF.

In its sample, this clonotype was seen a few times. V usage is TRBV6-5 and J usage is TRBJ2-7; a weak D match, TRBD2 (6 bases). CDR1 is MNHEY and CDR2 is SVGAGI in the germline V gene. V lost 0 bases and J 0 bases, leaving 12 bases between the germline ends. The CDR3 is 16 residues long. The CDR3 nucleotides read TGTGCCAGCAGTTACTCGCTAGCGAGTAGCTCCTACGAGCAGTACTTC. This encodes CASSYSLASSSYEQYF.

In DNA, the CDR3 is TGTGCCAGTAGTATAGCCAATGAGCAGTTCTTC. Protein: CASSIANEQFF. V usage is TRBV19 and J usage is TRBJ2-1; D is unclear. Trimming took off 1 base at V and 6 bases at J, with 1 base between the two ends. Germline CDR1 LNHDA, CDR2 SQIVND (reference sequence). The CDR3 extends over 11 amino acids.

This clonotype was counted ten times or more. For the CDR3, the DNA is TGTGCCAGCAGTCGTACCACAGATACGCAGTATTTT. Its translation: CASSRTTDTQYF. The chain is built from TRBV6-2 or TRBV6-3 and TRBJ2-3, with unresolved D. The CDR3 is 12 amino acids. The V and J ends lost 5 bases and 2 bases respectively, with 5 bases between them. The germline V gene has CDR1 MNHEY and CDR2 SVGEGT.

V gene TRBV30 combines with J gene TRBJ2-7; 8 nucleotides line up with TRBD2. V was clipped by 2 bases and J by 4 bases; unmatched bases: 7. There are 14 residues in the CDR3. Germline loops: CDR1 GTSNPN, CDR2 SVGIG (reference sequence). The CDR3 DNA is TGTGCCTGGAGTAGCGGGAGTCGGGTTTACGAGCAGTACTTC. It yields the protein CAWSSGSRVYEQYF.

The chain couples TRBV27 to TRBJ1-3; tentative D call: TRBD1 (5 bases). Trimming pared 0 bases from V and 0 bases from J, leaving 12 bases between. This CDR3 spans 17 amino acids. Per germline, CDR1 MNHEY and CDR2 SMNVEV (reference sequence). DNA for the CDR3: TGTGCCAGCAGTTTATCGGGGCCACCTCGCTCTGGAAACACCATATATTTT. Amino acid sequence: CASSLSGPPRSGNTIYF.

There are a few counts of this clonotype. V gene TRBV7-9 combines with J gene TRBJ2-3; D perhaps matches TRBD2 (6 bases). V lost 6 bases and J 3 bases, leaving 16 bases between the germline ends. The CDR3 is 15 residues long. Germline lookup yields CDR1 SEHNR and CDR2 FQNEAQ (reference sequence). The CDR3, as DNA: TGTGCCAGCAGAAACGGGGGAGGCTGGACAGATACGCAGTATTTT. As protein: CASRNGGGWTDTQYF.

This clonotype came up a few times. This chain links TRBV12-3 or TRBV12-4 with TRBJ2-7; 8 bases match TRBD2. This CDR3 is built from 17 residues. Trimming at V came to 6 bases and at J to 0 bases, leaving 13 bases not matched to a gene. CDR3 DNA: TGTGCCAGCAGCCCCGCTGGCGGGAGGCCAAGCTCCTACGAGCAGTACTTC. The encoded protein is CASSPAGGRPSSYEQYF.

The chain carries TRBV12-3 or TRBV12-4 and TRBJ2-5, with 7 bases fitting TRBD2. The V segment lost 4 bases and the J segment 1 base; nucleotides outside the gene matches: 6. This CDR3 has 15 residues. Written as DNA, the CDR3 is TGTGCCAGCAGTTCCTCGGCTAGCGGCCAAGAGACCCAGTACTTC. This translates into CASSSSASGQETQYF.

V and J are TRBV7-2 and TRBJ2-5; 8 nucleotides agree with TRBD2. The germline V gene encodes CDR1 SGHTA and CDR2 FQGNSA. CDR3 length: 15 residues. The junction had 7 bases not matched to a gene; V was cut back by 2 bases and J by 5 bases. The chain's CDR3 is CASSLNSGNGETQYF. The CDR3 DNA reads TGTGCCAGCAGCTTAAATAGCGGGAATGGCGAGACCCAGTACTTC.

This clonotype was seen more than once but under ten times. V and J are TRBV12-3 or TRBV12-4 and TRBJ2-7; D might be TRBD2 (5 bases). V was cut by 5 bases and J by 6 bases, with 11 bases left in between. This CDR3 region has 12 residues. The CDR3, as DNA: TGTGCCAGCAGTCCCTCGGGGTCCGAGCAGTACTTC. Translated: CASSPSGSEQYF.

This clonotype was observed a few times. The gene calls are TRBV7-2 and TRBJ2-7; 10 nucleotides match TRBD2. CDR1 is SGHTA, CDR2 FQGNSA, per germline. V lost 0 bases to trimming and J lost 7 bases; unmatched junction nucleotides: 9. This CDR3 region has 16 residues. The CDR3 DNA reads TGTGCCAGCAGCTTAGCGAGCGGGAGGGCCCCTTTGGAGCAGTACTTC. Protein sequence: CASSLASGRAPLEQYF.

V and J are TRBV20-1 and TRBJ2-5, with a weak D call TRBD1 (5 bases). Germline V gives CDR1 DFQATT, CDR2 SNEGSKA (reference sequence). Deletions cut 3 bases from V and 2 bases from J, with 10 bases between. This CDR3 has 13 amino acids. The CDR3 is CSASWTPQETQYF. CDR3 nucleotide sequence: TGCAGTGCTAGCTGGACACCACAAGAGACCCAGTACTTC.

The table lists this clonotype with a few counts. The rearrangement joins TRBV7-8 to TRBJ1-3; D remains unclear. Between the trimmed V and J ends, which lost 1 base and 0 bases, there was a span of 10 bases. Germline-derived CDR1 and CDR2 are SGHVS and FQNEAQ. This CDR3 contains 16 residues. The DNA of the CDR3 is TGTGCCAGCAGCTTAGTCGGCGGAATCTCTGGAAACACCATATATTTT. This sequence encodes CASSLVGGISGNTIYF.

The chain combines TRBV29-1 with TRBJ2-5, with TRBD1 matching over 8 bases. The CDR3 totals 15 residues. Germline CDR1 is SQVTM and CDR2 is ANQGSEA. V trimming: 3 bases; J trimming: 4 bases; junction bases outside the gene matches: 10. CDR3 sequence reads: CSVDPGQGRRETQYF. CDR3 in DNA: TGCAGCGTTGATCCAGGACAGGGACGACGAGAGACCCAGTACTTC.

This sequence joins TRBV2 and TRBJ2-3; D may be TRBD2 (6 bases). CDR1 and CDR2 (germline): SNHLY, FYNNEI. The CDR3 consists of 12 residues. The V end lost 2 bases, the J end lost 8 bases, and 8 bases lay between the germline ends. The DNA of the CDR3 is TGTGCCAGCAGTGAACCCGGGGGTACGCAGTATTTT. This sequence encodes CASSEPGGTQYF.

This clonotype was picked up one time. The rearrangement links TRBV24-1 to TRBJ1-2; D uncertain. CDR1 is KGHDR, CDR2 SFDVKD, per germline. This CDR3 is built from 12 residues. Trimming cost V 9 bases and J 0 bases, with 7 bases left between them. CDR3 sequence (DNA): TGTGCCACCGTACAGCCTAACTATGGCTACACCTTC. Protein: CATVQPNYGYTF.